Detailed here is one T cell receptor beta chain. Using immunoSEQ multiplex PCR, the repertoire was profiled, and TCRdb retains in-frame clones only, with some absent. The table lists hundreds of thousands of clones, around 87% of them singletons, with just under 0.0095% in the top ten. The data were taken from a study of shared T cell receptors in the human thymus. V was pared by 0 bases and J by 0 bases, with 12 bases between. From germline, CDR1 is MDHEN and CDR2 SYDVKM. The length of the CDR3 is 16 residues. These records were also assigned to another study, of human thymus T cells. That study adds: The thymus tissue came from resections taken during corrective heart surgery.

The TCR originated in a boy under two years old with a congenital heart defect. The chain is built from TRBV28 and TRBJ2-7; D unresolved. The sequenced sample was thymocytes. The CDR3 nucleotides read TGTGCCAGCAGTTTATGCCCAGAAAGGAGCTCCTACGAGCAGTACTTC. Amino acids: CASSLCPERSSYEQYF.